Sequencing of this T cell receptor beta chain was carried out in a study of blood T cell repertoires in COVID-19. Turning to the study itself: Donors in the United States, Italy and Spain gave samples during acute or convalescent COVID-19. The analysed material was cDNA or gDNA that came from T cells, B-cell-depleted T cells, or PBMCs.

V shed 5 bases and J 2 bases; nucleotides not matched to a gene: 13. Germline assignment: CDR1 SGHVT and CDR2 SQSDAQ. The CDR3 length is 18 residues. Under the authors' procedure: For nucleated cells, counts were estimated from reference gene primer amplification. Sequencing used immunoSEQ multiplex PCR; TCRdb keeps in-frame clones, though not all of them. Clone size and the V and J calls come from that table; the DNA yielded D and trimming. The top ten clones hold roughly a tenth of a sample with hundreds of thousands of clones, 83% of them seen once. The origin of this receptor is a woman aged 50 to 60 who had recovered from COVID-19. The sequenced sample consisted of peripheral blood. The rearrangement links TRBV7-4 to TRBJ2-3; 10 positions match TRBD2. CDR3: CASSARPEREGPTDTQYF. Here the CDR3 DNA reads TGTGCCAGCAGCGCCAGGCCAGAGCGGGAGGGGCCCACAGATACGCAGTATTTT.